A selection of T cell receptor beta chains follows, all from one sample in a study of blood T cell repertoires in COVID-19. Data came from immunoSEQ multiplex PCR; TCRdb stores just in-frame clones and leaves some out. The sample lists over 300,000 clones, 80% to 90% occurring once. The specimen was peripheral blood. These receptors were obtained from a man aged 40-50 years with acute or convalescent COVID-19. CDR3s include the opening cysteine and the closing phenylalanine or tryptophan. D genes are given only for firm matches. Size tells how often a clone was seen (once, few, many) or the class of an expanded clone, and some rows leave it out.

j_gene	abundance	d_gene	v_gene	CDR3nt	CDR3aa
TRBJ1-2	.	.	TRBV6-5	TGTGCCAGCAGGACAGAGGTGGGCAATTGGGGCTACACCTTC	CASRTEVGNWGYTF
TRBJ1-5	.	.	TRBV27	TGTGCCAGCAGTACTTATAGCAATCAGCCCCAGCATTTT	CASSTYSNQPQHF
TRBJ1-1	.	TRBD1	TRBV6-6	TGTGCCAGCAGTTACGCCGGGACAGGGGGGGACACTGAAGCTTTCTTT	CASSYAGTGGDTEAFF
TRBJ2-3	.	TRBD2	TRBV28	TGTGCCAGCAGTACCTTAGCGGGAGTCGCAGATACGCAGTATTTT	CASSTLAGVADTQYF
TRBJ2-3	.	TRBD2	TRBV9	TGCCCCCCCCGCGCCGGGGGGGGGACTAGCGTTTTAGATACGCAGTATTTT	CPPRAGGGTSVLDTQYF
TRBJ1-1	.	TRBD1	TRBV23-1	TGCGCCAGCAGTCAATCGGACAGGGTAAACACTGAAGCTTTCTTT	CASSQSDRVNTEAFF
TRBJ2-7	.	TRBD2	TRBV5-1	TGCGCCAGCAGCTTGATGGGCGGGAGGCTGCCCGAGCAGTACTTC	CASSLMGGRLPEQYF
TRBJ2-3	.	.	TRBV5-5	TGTGCCAGCAGCTTGGAGGCAGGGGGGACAGATACGCAGTATTTT	CASSLEAGGTDTQYF
TRBJ2-3	.	.	TRBV20-1	TGCAGTGGTCAGGGCACAGATACGCAGTATTTT	CSGQGTDTQYF
TRBJ2-3	.	TRBD2	TRBV7-3	TGTGCCAGCAGCTTAACCGCGGCGCTAGCGGGGGACTCTACGCAGTATTTT	CASSLTAALAGDSTQYF
TRBJ1-1	.	.	TRBV7-2	TGTGCCAGCAGCTTACGTTCGGGCACTGAAGCTTTCTTT	CASSLRSGTEAFF
TRBJ2-3	.	TRBD1	TRBV11-2	TGTGCCAGCAGCTCGGACAGGGATTACCAACCCACAGATACGCAGTATTTT	CASSSDRDYQPTDTQYF
TRBJ2-7	once	.	TRBV9	TGTGCCAGCAGCGTAGCACCGGGTACCCACTACGAGCAGTACTTC	CASSVAPGTHYEQYF
TRBJ1-1	.	.	TRBV28	TGTGCCAGCAGTGACACTAGTGGGAACACTGAAGCTTTCTTT	CASSDTSGNTEAFF